This is a list of T cell receptor beta chains from one sample in a study of cytomegalovirus exposure and HLA in healthy donors. Repertoires were generated with immunoSEQ multiplex PCR, while TCRdb's copy carries only in-frame clones and drops some. The sample carries about 110,000 clones, around 80% recorded once. Sequenced input: PBMCs. The receptors were gathered from a female donor in good health and CMV-seropositive. CDR3s include the opening cysteine and the closing phenylalanine or tryptophan. The D gene is left open where the match is weak. The size entry is marked missing in some rows and otherwise reads once, few, many or a size class.

TGTGCCAGCAGCGCCCGGACTAGCGGGGGCGCGCAGTACTTC	CASSARTSGGAQYF	TRBJ2-7	few	TRBV7-8	TRBD2
TGTGCCAGCAGTTATGGAGGAGGGCTTGAGAAGCCCCAGCATTTT	CASSYGGGLEKPQHF	TRBJ1-5	.	TRBV28	.
TGCGCCAGCAGTTCTCAGGGAGGGTTCGCCACTGAAGCTTTCTTT	CASSSQGGFATEAFF	TRBJ1-1	.	TRBV5-1	.
TGTGCCAGCAGCCGTACCGGGACTAGCGGGAGAGGGGAGCAGTTCTTC	CASSRTGTSGRGEQFF	TRBJ2-1	.	TRBV4-2	TRBD2
TGTGCCAGCTCCCCGGGGGTATCGAACACTGAAGCTTTCTTT	CASSPGVSNTEAFF	TRBJ1-1	.	TRBV18	.
TGTGCCAGCAGCTTATTTGGACTAGCGGGGGGGTCTGCCACCGGGGAGCTGTTTTTT	CASSLFGLAGGSATGELFF	TRBJ2-2	few	TRBV7-3	TRBD2
TGTGCCAGCAGCCGGACAGGGGGACATGGCTACACCTTC	CASSRTGGHGYTF	TRBJ1-2	.	TRBV9	TRBD1
TGCGCCAGCAGCCTCGGACAGGGGGCATGGGATGGCTACACCTTC	CASSLGQGAWDGYTF	TRBJ1-2	.	TRBV4-3	TRBD1
TGTGCCAGCAGTGAATCGAGACAGAACACTGAAGCTTTCTTT	CASSESRQNTEAFF	TRBJ1-1	few	TRBV6-1	.
TGTGCCAGCAGCGTCCGGGGTGGTAAAGGAGACAACGTCCTGACTTTC	CASSVRGGKGDNVLTF	TRBJ2-6	.	TRBV7-9	.
TGTGCCAGCAGCTTAGGAGTGAATACGCAGTATTTT	CASSLGVNTQYF	TRBJ2-3	.	TRBV7-2	.
TGTGCCAGCAGCAAAGCCTCCGGGAGCGGCTACACCTTC	CASSKASGSGYTF	TRBJ1-2	.	TRBV21-1	.
TGTGCTTCTCGGGGGGGAGGGACAGAGACCCAGTACTTC	CASRGGGTETQYF	TRBJ2-5	.	TRBV6-1	TRBD2
TGTGCCTGGAGTGTCGGACTAGCGCGAACCTACGAGCAGTACTTC	CAWSVGLARTYEQYF	TRBJ2-7	.	TRBV30	TRBD2
TGCGCCAGCAAGCCCTATGTGGCGGTGAACACTGAAGCTTTCTTT	CASKPYVAVNTEAFF	TRBJ1-1	few	TRBV5-1	.
TGTGCCTGGGGCCACCGGGACAGCGCCTACGAGCAGTACTTC	CAWGHRDSAYEQYF	TRBJ2-7	.	TRBV30	TRBD1
TGTGCCAGCAGAGCTAGCGGGGCGAGCACAGATACGCAGTATTTT	CASRASGASTDTQYF	TRBJ2-3	.	TRBV2	TRBD2
TGCAGCGTTGAAAGAGGCAGGGGGATGGGCGAGCAGTACTTC	CSVERGRGMGEQYF	TRBJ2-7	.	TRBV29-1	TRBD1
TGTGCCAGCAGCGTGACTAGCGGGTTGGAGCAGTTCTTC	CASSVTSGLEQFF	TRBJ2-1	.	TRBV7-8	TRBD2
TGTGCCAGTAGTATAGAGATGGGACAGAGGAATCAGCCCCAGCATTTT	CASSIEMGQRNQPQHF	TRBJ1-5	.	TRBV19	TRBD1
TGTGCCAGCAGTCCGACAGGGTATCAGCCCCAGCATTTT	CASSPTGYQPQHF	TRBJ1-5	.	TRBV21-1	.
TGTGCCAGCAGTTTGGACAGGGGAGCAGAAAAACTGTTTTTT	CASSLDRGAEKLFF	TRBJ1-4	.	TRBV28	TRBD1
TGTGCCAGCAGCCCGAGGACAGGGATGAACACTGAAGCTTTCTTT	CASSPRTGMNTEAFF	TRBJ1-1	.	TRBV6-6	TRBD1
TGTGCCAGCAGACCGGGACAGGGGGCGCTCCGTCTTGGCTACACCTTC	CASRPGQGALRLGYTF	TRBJ1-2	few	TRBV11-2	TRBD1
TGTGCCAGCAGCCTAGGGACTAGCGGGGTTGCGAACACCGGGGAGCTGTTTTTT	CASSLGTSGVANTGELFF	TRBJ2-2	.	TRBV7-9	TRBD2
TGTGCCAGCAGCCGACAGGGACAGACCAAGGCTGAAGCTTTCTTT	CASSRQGQTKAEAFF	TRBJ1-1	few	TRBV5-5	TRBD1
TGTGCCAGCAGTTATAGGACAGGGGTCGGGACTGAAGCTTTCTTT	CASSYRTGVGTEAFF	TRBJ1-1	.	TRBV28	TRBD1
TGTGCCACTGGGACTAGCGGGAGAACAGATACGCAGTATTTT	CATGTSGRTDTQYF	TRBJ2-3	.	TRBV5-4	TRBD2
TGTGCCAGCCAACAGGGGGCAGGGAACACTGAAGCTTTCTTT	CASQQGAGNTEAFF	TRBJ1-1	.	TRBV18	TRBD1
TGTGCCAGCGCTCGGGGACTAGCGGGAGTGGAGACCCAGTACTTC	CASARGLAGVETQYF	TRBJ2-5	.	TRBV27	TRBD2
TGTGCCAGCAGCTTACAGGGGGCCCTGGACACGCAGTATTTT	CASSLQGALDTQYF	TRBJ2-3	.	TRBV5-5	TRBD1
TGTGCCAGCTCCATTGGACAGAGGAACACTGAAGCTTTCTTT	CASSIGQRNTEAFF	TRBJ1-1	once	TRBV18	.
TGTGCCGGGACCGGACAGGGAAGGAATTCACCCCTCCACTTT	CAGTGQGRNSPLHF	TRBJ1-6	.	TRBV6-1	TRBD1
TGTGCCAGCAAGAGGGATGGACCCTACGAGCAGTACTTC	CASKRDGPYEQYF	TRBJ2-7	.	TRBV6-5	.
TGTGCCAGCAGCCGTGGGACAGGGTCCCGGGAGACCCAGTACTTC	CASSRGTGSRETQYF	TRBJ2-5	.	TRBV4-2	TRBD1
TGCGCCAGCAGCCCCTCGGCGGGGAACGGGGCCCTCCACTTT	CASSPSAGNGALHF	TRBJ1-6	.	TRBV5-1	.
TGTGCCAGCAGCGACGACAGGGGAAATCAGCCCCAGCATTTT	CASSDDRGNQPQHF	TRBJ1-5	.	TRBV2	TRBD1
TGTGCCAGCAGACGACAGGGGAATGGTAATGAAAAACTGTTTTTT	CASRRQGNGNEKLFF	TRBJ1-4	.	TRBV7-9	TRBD1
TGTGCCAGCAGTTACACAACAGGGAGGGTTCAGCCCCAGCATTTT	CASSYTTGRVQPQHF	TRBJ1-5	.	TRBV6-6	.
TGCGCCAGCAGCCCACTAGCGGGGGAGACCCAGTACTTC	CASSPLAGETQYF	TRBJ2-5	.	TRBV4-1	TRBD2
TGTGCCAGCAGTGTCGGGACAGGCCCTAGAGAGAAGCCCCAGCATTTT	CASSVGTGPREKPQHF	TRBJ1-5	.	TRBV28	TRBD1
TGCAGCGTTGAGATCAACCAGGGGCCAAATACGCAGTATTTT	CSVEINQGPNTQYF	TRBJ2-3	.	TRBV29-1	.
TGCGCCAGCAGCGTAGGACAGCCCTATGGCTACACCTTC	CASSVGQPYGYTF	TRBJ1-2	.	TRBV5-1	.